The source of this TCR beta chain is a study of blood T cell repertoires in COVID-19. V trimming: 3 bases; J trimming: 0 bases; junction bases outside the gene matches: 4. Per germline, CDR1 LNHDA and CDR2 SQIVND (reference sequence). The CDR3 runs to 15 residues. Clones were read by immunoSEQ multiplex PCR, and TCRdb kept only the in-frame ones, dropping some. The table has approximately 59,000 clones, approximately 78% seen once. The V gene is TRBV19, the J gene TRBJ1-1, with TRBD1 matching 7 bases. The sequence came from a man between 60 and 75 years old with COVID-19, enrolled during active disease. The sample comprised peripheral blood. Here the CDR3 reads CASSMGDSMNTEAFF. CDR3 in DNA: TGTGCCAGTAGTATGGGGGACAGTATGAACACTGAAGCTTTCTTT.